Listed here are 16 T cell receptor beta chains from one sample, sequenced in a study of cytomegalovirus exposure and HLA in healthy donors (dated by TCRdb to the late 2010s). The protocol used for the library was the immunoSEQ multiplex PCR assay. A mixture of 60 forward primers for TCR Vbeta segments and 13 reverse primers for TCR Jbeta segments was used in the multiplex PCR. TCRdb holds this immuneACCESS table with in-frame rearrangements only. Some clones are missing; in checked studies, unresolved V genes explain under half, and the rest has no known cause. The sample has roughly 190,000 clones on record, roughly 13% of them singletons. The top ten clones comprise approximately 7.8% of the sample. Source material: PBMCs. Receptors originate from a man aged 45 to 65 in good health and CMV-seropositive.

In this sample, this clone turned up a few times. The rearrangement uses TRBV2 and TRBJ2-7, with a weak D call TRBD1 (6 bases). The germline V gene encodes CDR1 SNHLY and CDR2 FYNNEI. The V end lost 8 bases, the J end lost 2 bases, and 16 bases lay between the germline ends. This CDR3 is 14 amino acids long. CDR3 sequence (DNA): TGTGCCAGCCGGCTCGGGGACATGGCCTACGAGCAGTACGTC. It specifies CASRLGDMAYEQYV.

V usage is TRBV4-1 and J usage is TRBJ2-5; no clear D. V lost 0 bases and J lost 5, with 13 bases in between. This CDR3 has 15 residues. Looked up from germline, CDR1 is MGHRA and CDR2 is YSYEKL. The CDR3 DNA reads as TGCGCCAGCAGCCAAGAGGCATCCCGGCGGGAGACCCAGTACTTC. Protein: CASSQEASRRETQYF.

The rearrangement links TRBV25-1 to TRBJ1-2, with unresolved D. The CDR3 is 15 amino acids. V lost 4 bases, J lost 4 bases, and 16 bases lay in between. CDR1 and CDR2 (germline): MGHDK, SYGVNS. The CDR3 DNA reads TGTGCCAGCAGTGGGACTAGGGCTACCTTCTATGGCTACACCTTC. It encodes CASSGTRATFYGYTF.

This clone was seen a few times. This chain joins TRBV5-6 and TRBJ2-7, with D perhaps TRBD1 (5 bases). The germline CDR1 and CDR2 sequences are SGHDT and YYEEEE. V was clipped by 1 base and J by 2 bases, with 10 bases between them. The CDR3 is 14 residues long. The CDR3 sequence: CASSLQGSPYEQYF. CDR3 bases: TGTGCCAGCAGCTTGCAGGGATCTCCCTACGAGCAGTACTTC.

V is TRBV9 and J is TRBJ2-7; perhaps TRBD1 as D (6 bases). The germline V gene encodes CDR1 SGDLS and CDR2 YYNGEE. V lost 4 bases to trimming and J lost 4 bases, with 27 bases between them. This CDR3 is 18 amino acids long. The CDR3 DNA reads TGTGCCAGCAGCCCGAGGCCTGGGGGCCCGGGGTCCGGGTACGAGCAGTACTTC. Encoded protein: CASSPRPGGPGSGYEQYF. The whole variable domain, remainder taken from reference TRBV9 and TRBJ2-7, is DSGVTQTPKHLITATGQRVTLRCSPRSGDLSVYWYQQSLDQGLQFLIQYYNGEERAKGNILERFSAQQFPDLHSELNLSSLELGDSALYFCASSPRPGGPGSGYEQYFGPGTRLTVT.

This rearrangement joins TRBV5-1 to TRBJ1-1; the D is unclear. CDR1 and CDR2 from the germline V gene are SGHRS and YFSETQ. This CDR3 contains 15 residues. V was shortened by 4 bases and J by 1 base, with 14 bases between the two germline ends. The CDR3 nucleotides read TGCGCCAGCAGCCCAAACAGCTTTAAGAACACTGAAGCTTTCTTT. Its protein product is CASSPNSFKNTEAFF. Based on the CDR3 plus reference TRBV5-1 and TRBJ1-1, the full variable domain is KAGVTQTPRYLIKTRGQQVTLSCSPISGHRSVSWYQQTPGQGLQFLFEYFSETQRNKGNFPGRFSGRQFSNSRSEMNVSTLELGDSALYLCASSPNSFKNTEAFFGQGTRLTVV.

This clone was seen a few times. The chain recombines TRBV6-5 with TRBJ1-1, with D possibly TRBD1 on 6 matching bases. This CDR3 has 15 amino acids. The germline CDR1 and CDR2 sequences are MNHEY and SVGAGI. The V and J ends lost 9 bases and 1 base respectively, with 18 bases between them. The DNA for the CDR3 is TGTGCCAGTAACTTAGGGGGGGCTGGGAACACTGAAGCTTTCTTT. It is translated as CASNLGGAGNTEAFF.

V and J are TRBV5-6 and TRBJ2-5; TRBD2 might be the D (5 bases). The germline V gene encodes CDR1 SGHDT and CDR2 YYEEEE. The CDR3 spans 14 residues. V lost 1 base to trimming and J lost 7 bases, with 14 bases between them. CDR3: CASSLNSLGGTQYF. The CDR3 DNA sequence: TGTGCCAGCAGCTTGAACAGTCTCGGAGGGACCCAGTACTTC.

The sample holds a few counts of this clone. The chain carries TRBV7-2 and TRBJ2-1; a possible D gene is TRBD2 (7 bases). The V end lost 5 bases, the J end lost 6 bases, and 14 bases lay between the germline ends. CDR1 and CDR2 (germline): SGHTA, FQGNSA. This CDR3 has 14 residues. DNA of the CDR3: TGTGCCAGCAGCCCCGAGGGGGGGCGCAATGAGCAGTTCTTC. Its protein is CASSPEGGRNEQFF.

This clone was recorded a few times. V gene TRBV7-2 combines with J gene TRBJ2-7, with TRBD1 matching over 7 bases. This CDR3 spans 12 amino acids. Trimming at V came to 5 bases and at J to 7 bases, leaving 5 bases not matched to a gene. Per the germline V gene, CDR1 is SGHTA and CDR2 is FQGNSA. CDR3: CASSEQGREQYV. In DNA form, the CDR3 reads TGTGCCAGCAGCGAACAGGGGAGAGAGCAGTACGTC.

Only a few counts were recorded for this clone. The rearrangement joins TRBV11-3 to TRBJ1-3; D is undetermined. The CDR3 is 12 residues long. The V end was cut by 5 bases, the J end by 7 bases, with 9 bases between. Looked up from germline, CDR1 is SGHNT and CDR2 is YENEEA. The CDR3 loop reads CASSPGSNTIYF. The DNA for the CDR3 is TGTGCCAGCAGCCCGGGGAGCAACACCATATATTTT.

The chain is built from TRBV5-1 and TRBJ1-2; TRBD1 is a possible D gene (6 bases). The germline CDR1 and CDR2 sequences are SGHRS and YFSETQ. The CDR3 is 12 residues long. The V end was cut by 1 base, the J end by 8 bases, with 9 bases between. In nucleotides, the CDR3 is TGCGCCAGCAGCTTGCCAGGGGAGGGCTACACCTTC. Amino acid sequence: CASSLPGEGYTF.

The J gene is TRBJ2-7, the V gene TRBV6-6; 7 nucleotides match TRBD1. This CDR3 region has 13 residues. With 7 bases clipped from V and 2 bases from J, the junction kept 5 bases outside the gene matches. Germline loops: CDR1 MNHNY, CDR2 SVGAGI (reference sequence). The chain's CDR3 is CASNLGQAYEQYF. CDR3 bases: TGTGCCAGCAACCTTGGACAGGCCTACGAGCAGTACTTC.

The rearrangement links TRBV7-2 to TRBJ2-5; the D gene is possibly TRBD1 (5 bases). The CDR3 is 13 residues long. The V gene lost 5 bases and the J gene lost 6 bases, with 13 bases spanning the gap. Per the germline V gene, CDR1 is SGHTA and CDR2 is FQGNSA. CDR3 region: CASSRQKGKTQYF. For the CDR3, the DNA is TGTGCCAGCAGCAGACAGAAGGGGAAGACCCAGTACTTC.

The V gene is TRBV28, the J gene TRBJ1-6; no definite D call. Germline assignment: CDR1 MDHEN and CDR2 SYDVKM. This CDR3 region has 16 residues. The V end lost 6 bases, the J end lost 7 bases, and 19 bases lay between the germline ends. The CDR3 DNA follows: TGTGCCAGCAGGCGTAACCCCCAACAGACAAATTCACCCCTCCACTTT. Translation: CASRRNPQQTNSPLHF.

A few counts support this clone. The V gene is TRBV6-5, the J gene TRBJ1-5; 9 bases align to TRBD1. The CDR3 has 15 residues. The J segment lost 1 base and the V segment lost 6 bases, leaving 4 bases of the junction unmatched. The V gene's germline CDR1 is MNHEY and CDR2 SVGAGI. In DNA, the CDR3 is TGTGCCAGCAGATCGGACAGGGGAAGCAATCAGCCCCAGCATTTT. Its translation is CASRSDRGSNQPQHF.